The next 14 T cell receptor beta chains were all read from a single sample in a study of T cell changes during pregnancy in multiple sclerosis. Data came from immunoSEQ multiplex PCR; TCRdb stores just in-frame clones and leaves some out. This table has 40,000 to 45,000 clones, 75% to 95% appearing once. This specimen consisted of CD4+ T cells from peripheral blood mononuclear cells, obtained before pregnancy. Receptors originate from a female donor with multiple sclerosis, enrolled in a pregnancy study.

This chain connects TRBV2 to TRBJ2-7; no definite D call. Germline V gene data show CDR1 as SNHLY and CDR2 as FYNNEI. The CDR3 runs to 13 residues. V lost 8 bases to trimming and J lost 2 bases, with 13 bases between them. The CDR3 nucleotides are TGTGCCAGCTCCCCCGAGGTCACCTACGAGCAGTACTTC. It is translated as CASSPEVTYEQYF.

V gene TRBV6-1 combines with J gene TRBJ1-5, with TRBD1 identical over 7 bases. J was trimmed by 7 bases and V by 4 bases; bases with no gene match: 7. CDR3 length: 14 residues. Germline V lookup: CDR1 MNHNS, CDR2 SASEGT. CDR3 DNA sequence: TGTGCCAGCAGTGTTAACAGGGGCGCGCAGCCCCAGCATTTT. Protein sequence: CASSVNRGAQPQHF.

The genes are TRBV6-4 and TRBJ1-1; D perhaps matches TRBD1 (5 bases). Germline V gene data show CDR1 as MRHNA and CDR2 as SNTAGT. This CDR3 spans 13 amino acids. Trimming stripped 4 bases from V and 3 bases from J, with 9 bases between. The DNA for the CDR3 is TGTGCCAGCAGTGCAGGGTTCGACACTGAAGCTTTCTTT. Protein: CASSAGFDTEAFF.

V usage is TRBV9 and J usage is TRBJ1-1; D is perhaps TRBD1 (6 bases). The CDR3 length is 14 residues. The ends were cut back, 4 bases at V and 2 bases at J, with 12 bases in the middle. Germline CDR1 and CDR2: SGDLS and YYNGEE. The CDR3 loop is CASSFGTSNTEAFF. For the CDR3, the DNA is TGTGCCAGCAGCTTCGGGACATCAAACACTGAAGCTTTCTTT.

The table lists this clone with a count of one. The chain employs TRBV11-1 and TRBJ2-7, with TRBD2 identical over 11 bases. Germline CDR1 reads SGHAT; CDR2 reads FQDESV (reference sequence). CDR3 size: 15 residues. V was pared by 5 bases and J by 5 bases, with 8 bases of the junction left unmatched. CDR3 sequence (DNA): TGTGCCAGCAGCCGCCGAGTAGCGGGAGGGGACGAGCAGTACTTC. Amino acids: CASSRRVAGGDEQYF.

The CDR3 is CASSTGQGNTGELFF. As DNA, the CDR3 is TGCGCCAGCAGCACAGGACAGGGGAACACCGGGGAGCTGTTTTTT. V usage is TRBV5-1 and J usage is TRBJ2-2; 8 positions match TRBD1. Per the germline V gene, CDR1 is SGHRS and CDR2 is YFSETQ. Losses at the gene ends were 4 bases for V and 1 base for J; bases not matched to a gene: 3. The CDR3 is 15 amino acids.

The chain carries TRBV11-3 and TRBJ2-7; tentative D call: TRBD1 (5 bases). V shed 2 bases and J shed 4 bases, with 12 bases lying between them. This CDR3 comprises 14 residues. From germline, CDR1 is SGHNT and CDR2 YENEEA. CDR3 nucleotides: TGTGCCAGCAGCTTACAGGGCGGATCATACGAGCAGTACTTC. The encoded protein is CASSLQGGSYEQYF.

The chain combines TRBV7-9 with TRBJ1-4; 8 positions match TRBD1. CDR1 and CDR2 (germline): SEHNR, FQNEAQ (reference sequence). This CDR3 comprises 15 residues. Losses at the gene ends were 3 bases for V and 8 bases for J; bases not matched to a gene: 8. In DNA, the CDR3 is TGTGCCAGCAGCTTCGGACAGGGAACAACCGAAAAACTGTTTTTT. It translates to CASSFGQGTTEKLFF.

This chain links TRBV7-2 with TRBJ2-5; 8 bases agree with TRBD2. Germline loops: CDR1 SGHTA, CDR2 FQGNSA. Losses at the gene ends were 5 bases for V and 5 bases for J; bases not matched to a gene: 13. The CDR3 has 16 residues. The CDR3 nucleotides read TGTGCCAGCAGCCCTTATCCAGGGACTAGGGGGGAGACCCAGTACTTC. Translation: CASSPYPGTRGETQYF.

This sequence joins TRBV2 and TRBJ2-1, with D possibly TRBD2 on 6 matching bases. V lost 2 bases and J 9 bases, leaving 17 bases between the germline ends. The CDR3 extends over 15 amino acids. The germline V gene has CDR1 SNHLY and CDR2 FYNNEI. CDR3 residues: CASSESMRRGGEQFF. CDR3 sequence (DNA): TGTGCCAGCAGTGAATCGATGCGGCGGGGCGGTGAGCAGTTCTTC.

V usage is TRBV15 and J usage is TRBJ2-3; D is perhaps TRBD2 (6 bases). Germline V gene sequence: CDR1 LNHNV, CDR2 YYDKDF (reference sequence). This CDR3 spans 14 amino acids. V dropped 1 base and J dropped 2 bases, with 7 bases sitting between them. The CDR3 region is CATSRVDYTDTQYF. CDR3 nucleotides: TGTGCCACCAGCAGAGTGGACTACACAGATACGCAGTATTTT. The entire variable domain, with the rest obtained from reference TRBV15 and TRBJ2-3, is as follows: DAMVIQNPRYQVTQFGKPVTLSCSQTLNHNVMYWYQQKSSQAPKLLFHYYDKDFNNEADTPDNFQSRRPNTSFCFLDIRSPGLGDTAMYLCATSRVDYTDTQYFGPGTRLTVL.

V usage is TRBV9 and J usage is TRBJ2-2; TRBD1 matches 7 bases. Germline values: CDR1 SGDLS, CDR2 YYNGEE. Losses at the gene ends were 4 bases for V and 5 bases for J; bases not matched to a gene: 8. The CDR3 runs 15 residues. The CDR3 reads CASSLRGLGTGELFF. The DNA for the CDR3 is TGTGCCAGCAGCCTGAGGGGGCTAGGGACCGGGGAGCTGTTTTTT.

The chain uses TRBV19 and TRBJ2-2; TRBD1 is a possible D gene (7 bases). Trimming shortened V by 10 bases and J by 7 bases, and 19 bases separated the two germline ends. The CDR3 length is 14 residues. Per the germline V gene, CDR1 is LNHDA and CDR2 is SQIVND (reference sequence). Written as DNA, the CDR3 is TGTGCCATTAACACCGGAGGGGGCGGCGGGGAGCTGTTTTTT. This gives the protein CAINTGGGGGELFF. The complete variable domain, with remaining parts taken from reference TRBV19 and TRBJ2-2, reads DGGITQSPKYLFRKEGQNVTLSCEQNLNHDAMYWYRQDPGQGLRLIYYSQIVNDFQKGDIAEGYSVSREKKESFPLTVTSAQKNPTAFYLCAINTGGGGGELFFGEGSRLTVL.

V and J are TRBV19 and TRBJ2-4, with D maybe TRBD1 (5 bases). The CDR3 is 17 amino acids. The ends were cut back, 3 bases at V and 4 bases at J, with 19 bases in the middle. Germline-derived CDR1 and CDR2 are LNHDA and SQIVND (reference sequence). The CDR3 sequence: CASSINRIQQGKNIQYF. DNA for the CDR3: TGTGCCAGTAGTATCAATCGGATCCAGCAGGGTAAAAACATTCAGTACTTC. Using reference TRBV19 and TRBJ2-4 for the parts outside the CDR3, the full variable domain is DGGITQSPKYLFRKEGQNVTLSCEQNLNHDAMYWYRQDPGQGLRLIYYSQIVNDFQKGDIAEGYSVSREKKESFPLTVTSAQKNPTAFYLCASSINRIQQGKNIQYFGAGTRLSVL.